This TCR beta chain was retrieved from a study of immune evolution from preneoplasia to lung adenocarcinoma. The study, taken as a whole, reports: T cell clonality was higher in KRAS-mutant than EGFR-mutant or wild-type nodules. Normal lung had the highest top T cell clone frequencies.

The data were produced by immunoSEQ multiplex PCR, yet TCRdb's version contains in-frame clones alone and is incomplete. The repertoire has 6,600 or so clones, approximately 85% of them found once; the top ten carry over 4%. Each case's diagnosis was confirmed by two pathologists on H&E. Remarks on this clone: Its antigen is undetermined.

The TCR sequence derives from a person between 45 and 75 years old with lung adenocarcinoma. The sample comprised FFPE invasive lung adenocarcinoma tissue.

DNA of the CDR3: TGTGCCAGCAGTGCCTTTTATAAGACCCCACACTATGGCTACACCTTC. Encoded protein: CASSAFYKTPHYGYTF. The rearrangement uses TRBV6-1 and TRBJ1-2; D remains ambiguous. The V and J ends lost 4 bases and 3 bases respectively, with 18 bases between them. Germline loops: CDR1 MNHNS, CDR2 SASEGT. CDR3 length: 16 residues.